This T cell receptor (beta chain) was found in a study of blood T cell repertoires in COVID-19. Sequenced by immunoSEQ multiplex PCR; TCRdb stores in-frame clones only, minus some. Of under 450,000 clones in the sample, over 75% were seen once. V lost 3 bases and J lost 1; bases outside the gene matches: 2. Germline V gene lookup returns CDR1 SGHDT and CDR2 YYEEEE. There are 14 residues in the CDR3. The rearrangement uses TRBV5-6 and TRBJ1-1; 8 bases agree with TRBD1. The clonotype was recovered from a woman in her forties with COVID-19, enrolled during active disease. What was sequenced was peripheral blood. CDR3 sequence reads: CASSSDRGNTEAFF. CDR3 DNA: TGTGCCAGCAGCTCCGACAGGGGGAACACTGAAGCTTTCTTT.